One and the same sample provided the 22 T cell receptor beta chains below, sequenced in a study of T-cell reconstitution after alpha-beta-depleted transplantation in children. Unique molecular identifiers were incorporated into the prepared TCRbeta library. TCRdb used MiXCR to reprocess the PCR reads, holding one entry per CDR3 protein. The sample holds almost 600,000 distinct CDR3 sequences, about a quarter seen once. The material sequenced was PBMCs, taken before TCRalphabeta/CD19-depleted stem cell transplant. All receptors come from a boy in the first two years of life with Wiskott-Aldrich syndrome, due to receive a stem cell transplant.

This clonotype was seen a handful of times. V is TRBV5-8 and J is TRBJ2-1; 10 positions agree with TRBD2. Germline values: CDR1 SGHTS, CDR2 YDEGEE. J lost 2 bases, V lost 3 bases, and 8 bases had no gene match. The CDR3 loop spans 17 amino acids. CDR3 in DNA: TGTGCCAGCAGCTCCCAAGCGGGAGGGATGCCCTACAATGAGCAGTTCTTC. Protein sequence: CASSSQAGGMPYNEQFF.

There are a few counts of this clonotype. The gene calls are TRBV6-1 and TRBJ2-3, with TRBD1 matching over 9 bases. CDR1 MNHNS and CDR2 SASEGT come from the germline V gene. CDR3 size: 13 residues. V gave up 11 bases and J gave up 2 bases; unmatched junction bases: 5. The CDR3 sequence is CAARQGVTDTQYF. The CDR3 DNA follows: TGTGCCGCACGACAGGGGGTCACAGATACGCAGTATTTT.

This clonotype turned up a few times. The V and J genes are TRBV5-1 and TRBJ2-7; 8 nucleotides align to TRBD1. Germline V gene sequence: CDR1 SGHRS, CDR2 YFSETQ. After removal of 4 bases from V and 6 bases from J, the junction contained 9 bases not matched to a gene. The CDR3 length is 14 residues. The CDR3 here is CASSPRQGKCEQYF. The CDR3, as DNA: TGCGCCAGCAGCCCCCGACAGGGGAAGTGCGAGCAGTACTTC.

The rearrangement joins TRBV20-1 to TRBJ2-5, with D perhaps matching TRBD2 (6 bases). Trimming shortened V by 3 bases and J by 2 bases, and 16 bases separated the two germline ends. Germline assignment: CDR1 DFQATT and CDR2 SNEGSKA (reference sequence). The CDR3 consists of 15 residues. CDR3 sequence reads: CSASDPLRGQETQYF. The CDR3 region has the DNA TGCAGTGCTAGTGACCCCTTGCGGGGACAAGAGACCCAGTACTTC.

V and J are TRBV5-1 and TRBJ2-2; 7 nucleotides match TRBD2. Germline CDR1 is SGHRS and CDR2 is YFSETQ. V dropped 0 bases and J dropped 0; count of bases not matched to a gene: 2. The CDR3 sequence is 16 residues long. In DNA, the CDR3 is TGCGCCAGCAGCTTGGCTCTAGCGGCGAACACCGGGGAGCTGTTTTTT. Its protein product is CASSLALAANTGELFF.

This clonotype was seen more than once but under ten times. The V call is TRBV10-3, the J call TRBJ2-2; D perhaps matches TRBD2 (6 bases). The germline V gene has CDR1 ENHRY and CDR2 SYGVKD. V gave up 5 bases and J gave up 2 bases, with 9 bases separating them. The CDR3 has 14 amino acids. In DNA, the CDR3 is TGTGCCATCAGTCAACTAGCTAACACCGGGGAGCTGTTTTTT. Translation: CAISQLANTGELFF.

This clonotype was seen a few times. The V and J genes are TRBV12-3 or TRBV12-4 and TRBJ2-3; no clear D. The CDR3 extends over 14 amino acids. Trimming cost V 3 bases and J 3 bases, with 10 bases left between them. CDR3 DNA: TGTGCCAGCAGTTTGGTTCCCGGAACAGATACGCAGTATTTT. Its translation: CASSLVPGTDTQYF.

This chain uses TRBV5-1 with TRBJ2-2; perhaps TRBD2 as D (5 bases). This CDR3 contains 16 residues. V lost 2 bases and J lost 5, with 16 bases in between. In germline, CDR1 is SGHRS, CDR2 YFSETQ. The CDR3 sequence: CASSFTGLKLTGELFF. The CDR3 DNA follows: TGCGCCAGCAGCTTTACTGGACTGAAACTAACCGGGGAGCTGTTTTTT.

The gene calls are TRBV5-1 and TRBJ2-1; TRBD2 aligns across 13 bases. CDR1 and CDR2 (germline): SGHRS, YFSETQ. There are 17 residues in the CDR3. The trim removed 1 base at V and 7 bases at J, leaving 8 bases unmatched. This chain's CDR3 is CASSLLHSGLAGNEQFF. Written as DNA, the CDR3 is TGCGCCAGCAGCTTGCTCCATTCGGGACTAGCGGGGAATGAGCAGTTCTTC.

This clonotype has more than one count but fewer than ten. The V gene is TRBV20-1, the J gene TRBJ1-1; a weak D match, TRBD1 (6 bases). The germline V gene has CDR1 DFQATT and CDR2 SNEGSKA (reference sequence). V was trimmed by 4 bases and J by 3 bases, leaving 18 bases between them. The CDR3 is 15 amino acids. The CDR3 here is CSATHPRGAYTEAFF. The CDR3 region has the DNA TGCAGTGCTACCCACCCCCGGGGGGCCTACACTGAAGCTTTCTTT.

This clonotype was seen only a few times. This chain connects TRBV6-1 to TRBJ2-3; TRBD1 aligns across 12 bases. The germline gives CDR1 MNHNS, CDR2 SASEGT. The CDR3 spans 17 residues. Unmatched junction bases numbered 8, after V lost 0 bases and J lost 7 bases. The CDR3 protein is CASSEARDRGRRNTQYF. CDR3 nucleotides: TGTGCCAGCAGTGAAGCGCGGGACAGGGGGCGCCGGAATACGCAGTATTTT.

The chain combines TRBV3-1 with TRBJ2-5; D remains ambiguous. V shed 5 bases and J shed 4 bases, with 8 bases lying between them. CDR1 is LGHDT and CDR2 is YNNKEL in the germline V gene (reference sequence). This CDR3 spans 12 amino acids. This CDR3 is CASSALGETQYF. The CDR3 DNA reads as TGTGCCAGCAGCGCCTTGGGAGAGACCCAGTACTTC.

The chain employs TRBV5-1 and TRBJ1-4; the D gene is possibly TRBD1 (5 bases). Germline V gene lookup returns CDR1 SGHRS and CDR2 YFSETQ. Trimming removed 7 bases at V and 5 bases at J, with 15 bases between. The CDR3 is 14 amino acids. The CDR3 DNA reads TGCGCCAGCGGATTTCGGGACCCGAATGAAAAACTGTTTTTT. Its translation: CASGFRDPNEKLFF.

The chain combines TRBV12-3 or TRBV12-4 with TRBJ2-2, with D maybe TRBD2 (6 bases). V lost 7 bases, J lost 1 base, and 13 bases lay in between. The CDR3 loop spans 15 amino acids. The CDR3 loop is CASKYTGENTGELFF. CDR3 nucleotide sequence: TGTGCCAGCAAATATACGGGGGAGAACACCGGGGAGCTGTTTTTT.

This clonotype showed up just a few times. This chain links TRBV5-1 with TRBJ2-1, with 7 bases identical to TRBD2. V gave up 7 bases and J gave up 5 bases; unmatched junction bases: 12. This CDR3 has 15 residues. Germline V gene lookup returns CDR1 SGHRS and CDR2 YFSETQ. The CDR3 DNA follows: TGCGCCAGCCGAGCCGCGGGGCGGGAGAACAATGAGCAGTTCTTC. Protein sequence: CASRAAGRENNEQFF.

J is TRBJ2-4 and V is TRBV20-1, with D unresolved. The CDR3 has 14 amino acids. Germline loops: CDR1 DFQATT, CDR2 SNEGSKA (reference sequence). The V end lost 0 bases, the J end lost 4 bases, and 10 bases lay between the germline ends. As DNA, the CDR3 is TGCAGTGCTAGAGACTTAGCCCTTAAAAACATTCAGTACTTC. This sequence encodes CSARDLALKNIQYF.

This chain uses TRBV3-1 with TRBJ1-2; D gene ambiguous. The CDR3 has 14 residues. V lost 3 bases, J lost 2 bases, and 10 bases lay in between. Germline V gene data show CDR1 as LGHDT and CDR2 as YNNKEL (reference sequence). CDR3: CASSHRKGNYGYTF. DNA for the CDR3: TGTGCCAGCAGCCACCGAAAGGGAAACTATGGCTACACCTTC.

V is TRBV19 and J is TRBJ2-1; the D is unclear. Germline loops: CDR1 LNHDA, CDR2 SQIVND (reference sequence). The CDR3 spans 13 residues. The V and J ends lost 4 bases and 4 bases respectively, with 8 bases between them. Here the CDR3 reads CASSKPLYNEQFF. The CDR3 nucleotides are TGTGCCAGTAGTAAGCCACTTTACAATGAGCAGTTCTTC.

The J gene is TRBJ2-2, the V gene TRBV28, with a possible D match to TRBD2 (7 bases). Germline CDR1 and CDR2: MDHEN and SYDVKM. This CDR3 spans 16 amino acids. Trimming stripped 4 bases from V and 5 bases from J, with 17 bases between. The CDR3: CASSSGGADWTGELFF. In DNA form, the CDR3 reads TGTGCCAGCAGTTCGGGGGGCGCGGACTGGACCGGGGAGCTGTTTTTT.

This clonotype was seen a handful of times. This sequence joins TRBV6-5 and TRBJ1-1; the D gene is possibly TRBD1 (6 bases). CDR1 is MNHEY, CDR2 SVGAGI, per germline. Between the trimmed V and J ends, which lost 5 bases and 8 bases, there was a span of 9 bases. This CDR3 spans 11 amino acids. In nucleotides, the CDR3 is TGTGCCAGCAGTGGACAGAGAGAAGCTTTCTTT. Its translation: CASSGQREAFF.

The V and J genes are TRBV20-1 and TRBJ2-5; TRBD2 agrees at 9 bases. The V gene's germline CDR1 is DFQATT and CDR2 SNEGSKA (reference sequence). This CDR3 has 15 amino acids. After removal of 6 bases from V and 5 bases from J, the junction contained 13 bases not matched to a gene. CDR3 amino acids: CSATAPASGTETQYF. DNA of the CDR3: TGCAGTGCGACAGCTCCAGCTAGCGGGACGGAGACCCAGTACTTC.

Only a few counts were recorded for this clonotype. V is TRBV10-1 and J is TRBJ1-5; 10 bases fit TRBD1. Germline trimming cut 5 bases from V and 7 bases from J; bases unmatched to any gene: 8. Germline lookup yields CDR1 WNHNN and CDR2 SYGVQD (reference sequence). This CDR3 comprises 15 residues. The CDR3 here is CASSPFRDRGQPQHF. CDR3 nucleotides: TGCGCCAGCAGTCCCTTCCGGGACAGGGGACAGCCCCAGCATTTT.